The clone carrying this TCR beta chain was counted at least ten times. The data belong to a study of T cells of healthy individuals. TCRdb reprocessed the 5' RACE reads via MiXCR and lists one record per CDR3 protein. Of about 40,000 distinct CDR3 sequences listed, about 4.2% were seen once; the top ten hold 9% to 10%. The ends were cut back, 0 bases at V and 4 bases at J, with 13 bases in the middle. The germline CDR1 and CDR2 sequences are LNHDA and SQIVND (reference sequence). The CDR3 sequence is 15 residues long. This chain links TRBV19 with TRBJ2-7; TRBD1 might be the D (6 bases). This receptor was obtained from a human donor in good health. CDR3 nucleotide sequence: TGTGCCAGTAGTATAGAAGGGACATCTTTGTACGAGCAGTACTTC. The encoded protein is CASSIEGTSLYEQYF.